This paragraph covers one T cell receptor (beta chain) sequence. This clone turned up a few times. It lacks a known antigen. No much larger clonotype is one base removed from it; base qualities were not supplied. The trim is 0 bases for V and 7 bases for J, with a gap of 15 bases between the germline ends. The germline V gene specifies LGHNA as CDR1 and YSLEER as CDR2. Its CDR3 holds 15 amino acids, cysteine through phenylalanine. Of the read, only the CDR3 DNA is kept; its 45 bases are in frame from base 1. Libraries were made using the immunoSEQ multiplex PCR assay. TCRdb mirrors the immuneACCESS table, restricted to in-frame sequences. Some clones are absent from its copies; in checked studies, under half trace to an unresolved V gene, and the reason for the others is unknown. In this sample the table shows 50,000 to 80,000 clones, 70% to 90% of which occur a single time. The top ten constitute 5.1% of the sample.

This entry belongs to a study of technical replicates of blood from a handful of donors (dated by TCRdb to between 2016 and 2019). Sequencing was done on a sample of PBMCs. The receptor's source is a human donor in good health. Some clones in this sample may be carry-over from other donors' samples. Recombination connected TRBV4-3 to TRBJ1-2; the D gene is possibly TRBD1, with 6 bases matching. This receptor has the CDR3 CASSQDPGTTGGYTF. The nucleotides are TGCGCCAGCAGCCAAGATCCGGGGACGACAGGTGGCTACACCTTC.